Sequencing of this T cell receptor (beta chain) was carried out in a study of cytomegalovirus exposure and HLA in healthy donors. Study summary: A subsequent analysis reported that the roughly 120 validation repertoires were produced on the same platform that had also been used for the roughly 700 first-cohort repertoires. Findings and limits, study-wide: Cytomegalovirus status was reportedly diagnosed by the classifier with high specificity and sensitivity. The study listed 150 to 200 cytomegalovirus-associated TCR beta chains.

The CDR3 loop spans 14 amino acids. Germline V gene data show CDR1 as SNHLY and CDR2 as FYNNEI. V was shortened by 4 bases and J by 0 bases, with 10 bases between the two germline ends. About this clone itself: Antigen: not known.

Repertoires were generated with immunoSEQ multiplex PCR, while TCRdb's copy carries only in-frame clones and drops some. The sample lists 100,000 to 150,000 clones; approximately 91% were seen once. The chain carries TRBV2 and TRBJ2-7; D possibly corresponds to TRBD1 (6 bases). The source is a woman aged 18-29 years in good health and CMV-seronegative. The sample taken for sequencing was PBMCs. The DNA of the CDR3 is TGTGCCAGCAGTGTCCCCAGGGGCTCCTACGAGCAGTACTTC. Translated: CASSVPRGSYEQYF.